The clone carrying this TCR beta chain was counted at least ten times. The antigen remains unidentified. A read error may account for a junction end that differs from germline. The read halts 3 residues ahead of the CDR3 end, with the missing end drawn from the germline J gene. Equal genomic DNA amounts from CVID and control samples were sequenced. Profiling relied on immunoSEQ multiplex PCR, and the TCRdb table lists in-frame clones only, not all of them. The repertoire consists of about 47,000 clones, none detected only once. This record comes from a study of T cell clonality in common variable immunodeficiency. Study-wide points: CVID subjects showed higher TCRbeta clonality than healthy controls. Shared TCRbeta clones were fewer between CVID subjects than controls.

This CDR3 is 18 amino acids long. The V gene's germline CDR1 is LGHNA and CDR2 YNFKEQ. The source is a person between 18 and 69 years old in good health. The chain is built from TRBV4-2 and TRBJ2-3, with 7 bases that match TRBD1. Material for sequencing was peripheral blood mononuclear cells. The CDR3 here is CASSQGPGTVRSTDTQYF. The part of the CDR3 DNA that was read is TGCGCCAGCAGCCAAGGCCCCGGGACAGTTCGATCCACAGATACG.